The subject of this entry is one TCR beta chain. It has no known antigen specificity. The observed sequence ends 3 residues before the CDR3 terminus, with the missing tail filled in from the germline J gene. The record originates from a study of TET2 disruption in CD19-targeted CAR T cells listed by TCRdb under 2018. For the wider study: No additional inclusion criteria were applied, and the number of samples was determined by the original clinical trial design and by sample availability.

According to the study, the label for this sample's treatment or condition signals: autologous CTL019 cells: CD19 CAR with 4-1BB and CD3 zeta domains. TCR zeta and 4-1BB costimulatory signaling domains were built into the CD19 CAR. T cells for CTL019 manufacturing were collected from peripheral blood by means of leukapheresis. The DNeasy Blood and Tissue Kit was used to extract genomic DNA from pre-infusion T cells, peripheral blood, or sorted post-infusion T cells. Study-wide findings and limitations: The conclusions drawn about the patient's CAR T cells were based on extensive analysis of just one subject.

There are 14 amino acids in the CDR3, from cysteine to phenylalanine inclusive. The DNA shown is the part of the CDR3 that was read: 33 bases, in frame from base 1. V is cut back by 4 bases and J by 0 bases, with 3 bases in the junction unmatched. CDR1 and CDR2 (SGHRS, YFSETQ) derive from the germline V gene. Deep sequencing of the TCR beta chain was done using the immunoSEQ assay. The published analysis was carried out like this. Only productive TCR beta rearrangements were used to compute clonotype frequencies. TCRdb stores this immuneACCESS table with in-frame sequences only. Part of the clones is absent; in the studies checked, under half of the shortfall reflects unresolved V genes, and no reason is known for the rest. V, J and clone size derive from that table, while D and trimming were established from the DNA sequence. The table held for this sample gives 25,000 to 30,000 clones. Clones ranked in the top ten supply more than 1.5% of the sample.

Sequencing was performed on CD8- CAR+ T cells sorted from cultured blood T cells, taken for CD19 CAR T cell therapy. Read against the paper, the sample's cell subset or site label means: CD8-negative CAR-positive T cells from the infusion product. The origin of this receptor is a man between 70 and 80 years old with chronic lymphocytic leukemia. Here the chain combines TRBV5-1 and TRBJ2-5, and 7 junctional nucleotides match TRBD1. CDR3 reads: CASSPGQNQETQYF. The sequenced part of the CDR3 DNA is TGCGCCAGCAGCCCGGGACAGAACCAAGAGACC.